This T cell receptor beta chain appears in the sequencing data of a study of identical twins. Study outcomes and limitations: Possibly, invariant MAIT and iNKT cells partly confounded zero-insertion analyses.

MiXCR, applied by TCRdb to the 5' RACE reads, yields one record per CDR3 protein. The sample yields hundreds of thousands of distinct CDR3 sequences, 8.6% seen once. This clonotype has only a few counts. Its antigen is currently unknown. The CDR3 covers 15 residues. J gave up 2 bases and V 4 bases, and 3 bases lay outside the gene matches. Germline CDR1 and CDR2: SGHRS and YFSETQ. These data also featured in a second study, about yellow fever vaccine responses in identical twins.

This chain links TRBV5-1 with TRBJ2-3; 11 bases fit TRBD1. This receptor was obtained from a woman aged 18-35 years in good health. Source material: PBMCs. CDR3 protein: CASSAGQGVTDTQYF. In DNA form, the CDR3 reads TGCGCCAGCAGCGCGGGACAGGGGGTCACAGATACGCAGTATTTT.